The clone carrying this T cell receptor beta chain is deemed medium-sized. The sample comes from a study of shared clonotypes between healthy human individuals. J gave up 4 bases and V 0 bases, and 5 bases lay outside the gene matches. The CDR3 covers 16 residues. Germline CDR1 reads MRHNA; CDR2 reads SNTAGT. Only in-frame clones appear in the TCRdb table, and some are missing; sequencing was by immunoSEQ multiplex PCR. The table lists approximately 100,000 clones, roughly two thirds of them singletons. This chain uses TRBV6-4 with TRBJ2-1, with TRBD2 matching 8 bases. The clonotype comes from a woman in her twenties or thirties in good health. Material: memory CD8+ T cells sorted from blood. Sample subset: CD45RO+ cells pooled with CCR7-negative TemRA cells. The CDR3 coding sequence is TGTGCCAGCAGTGACTCGGCGGGAGGTGGGTACAATGAGCAGTTCTTC. This translates into CASSDSAGGGYNEQFF.